This record looks at one T cell receptor (beta chain) sequence and its context. The data stem from a study of blood T cell repertoires in COVID-19. The length of the CDR3 is 15 residues. With 3 bases clipped from V and 3 bases from J, the junction kept 4 bases outside the gene matches. The V gene's germline CDR1 is DFQATT and CDR2 SNEGSKA (reference sequence). Libraries were prepared by immunoSEQ multiplex PCR; TCRdb keeps only in-frame clonotypes and omits some of them. The sample comprises about 230,000 clones, 80% to 85% of which are singletons, and roughly 30% rests with the top ten. This chain uses TRBV20-1 with TRBJ1-6; 8 bases fit TRBD1. The sample comprised peripheral blood. The TCR originated in a middle-aged man with acute or convalescent COVID-19. CDR3 bases: TGCAGTGCTAGTGGGGGACAGGTCTATAATTCACCCCTCCACTTT. The encoded protein is CSASGGQVYNSPLHF.